This T cell receptor (beta chain) was captured by sequencing in a study of blood T cell repertoires in COVID-19. For the study at large: The study drew acute and convalescent COVID-19 samples from the United States, Italy and Spain. PBMCs, B-cell-depleted T cells, or T cells provided the cDNA or gDNA that made up the material.

Original data processing: The authors estimated nucleated cell counts from reference gene primer amplification. Sequenced by immunoSEQ multiplex PCR; TCRdb stores in-frame clones only, minus some. V and J calls and clone size are as listed in that table; D and trimming were resolved from the DNA. Among roughly 30,000 clones, roughly 89% were seen once, and the ten largest hold around half. Germline lookup yields CDR1 SEHNR and CDR2 FQNEAQ (reference sequence). This CDR3 spans 16 amino acids. V gave up 2 bases and J gave up 8 bases; unmatched junction bases: 12. The specimen was peripheral blood. This TCR was recovered from a human donor with acute or convalescent COVID-19. The donor label of this sample is uncertain. V and J are TRBV7-9 and TRBJ1-1; 9 bases align to TRBD1. The CDR3 sequence: CASSLSVHRGLEEAFF. CDR3 nucleotides: TGTGCCAGCAGCTTATCGGTACACAGGGGGCTGGAGGAAGCTTTCTTT.